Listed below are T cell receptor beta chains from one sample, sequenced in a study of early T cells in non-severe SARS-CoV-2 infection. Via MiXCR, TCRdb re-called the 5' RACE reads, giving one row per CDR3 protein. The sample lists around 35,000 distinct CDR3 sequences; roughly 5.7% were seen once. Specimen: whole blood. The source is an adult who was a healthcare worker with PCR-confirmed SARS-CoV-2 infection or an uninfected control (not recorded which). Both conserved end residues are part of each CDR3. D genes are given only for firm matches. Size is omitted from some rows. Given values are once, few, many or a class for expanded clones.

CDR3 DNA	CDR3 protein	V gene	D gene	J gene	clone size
TGTGCCAGCAGTGGACAGGGGAATGTGAACACTGAAGCTTTCTTT	CASSGQGNVNTEAFF	TRBV6-6	TRBD1	TRBJ1-1	many
TGTGCCAGCCAAGGGGGCATGAACACTGAAGCTTTCTTT	CASQGGMNTEAFF	TRBV6-2/TRBV6-3	TRBD1	TRBJ1-1	few
TGTGCCAGCAGCTTAGTTGGAAACAATGAGCAGTTCTTC	CASSLVGNNEQFF	TRBV7-2	NA	TRBJ2-1	few
TGTGCCAGCAGTGACCAGCCCCGTGGTGGGGCCGGGGGAAACACCATATATTTT	CASSDQPRGGAGGNTIYF	TRBV6-1	NA	TRBJ1-3	NA
TGTGCCAGCTCAGCAACGGAGAACACTGAAGCTTTCTTT	CASSATENTEAFF	TRBV18	NA	TRBJ1-1	many
TGCAGTGCTAGGGGACTAGCGCGCCAAGAGACCCAGTACTTC	CSARGLARQETQYF	TRBV20-1	TRBD2	TRBJ2-5	many
TGCGCCAGCAGCCAAGGCCTAGACCTAGCCTACAATGAGCAGTTCTTC	CASSQGLDLAYNEQFF	TRBV4-1	NA	TRBJ2-1	many
TGTGCCAGCAGTCCTGCCTCGACCCCCGGCGGGGAGCTGTTTTTT	CASSPASTPGGELFF	TRBV28	NA	TRBJ2-2	few
TGCAGTGCTAGAGACCGGACTAGCGACGTCTCCTACAATGAGCAGTTCTTC	CSARDRTSDVSYNEQFF	TRBV20-1	TRBD2	TRBJ2-1	many
TGCGCCAGCAGTGAGTCTAGCGCCACCTACAATGAGCAGTTCTTC	CASSESSATYNEQFF	TRBV10-1	NA	TRBJ2-1	many
TGTGCCGGGACGGGGGGGAGCTCCTACAATGAGCAGTTCTTC	CAGTGGSSYNEQFF	TRBV2	TRBD2	TRBJ2-1	many
TGTGCCAGCAGTCAAGCGAGGGGTACAGAGACCCAGTACTTC	CASSQARGTETQYF	TRBV7-8	NA	TRBJ2-5	many
TGTGCCTGGGTTGACAGGACTTTGAACACCGGGGAGCTGTTTTTT	CAWVDRTLNTGELFF	TRBV30	NA	TRBJ2-2	many
TGCAGTGCTACGGGACAGACTTCTAATGAAAAACTGTTTTTT	CSATGQTSNEKLFF	TRBV20-1	TRBD1	TRBJ1-4	many
TGTGCCAGCAGCTTGCGGGGACTACCCCAAGAGACCCAGTACTTC	CASSLRGLPQETQYF	TRBV12-3/TRBV12-4	TRBD2	TRBJ2-5	many
TGTGCCAGCAGCTTGGCGTCGGCTAATGGCTACACCTTC	CASSLASANGYTF	TRBV5-6	NA	TRBJ1-2	many
TGTGCCAGCAGTCCCACAAAAACTAGCGGGAGTGGGGATGAGCAGTTCTTC	CASSPTKTSGSGDEQFF	TRBV12-3/TRBV12-4	TRBD2	TRBJ2-1	many
TGTGCCAGCAGCTCGCCACTAGCGGGAGGGATCACGTACGAGCAGTACTTC	CASSSPLAGGITYEQYF	TRBV7-9	TRBD2	TRBJ2-7	many
TGTGCCACCAGCCGACTGGGGAGCCAGCCCCAGCATTTT	CATSRLGSQPQHF	TRBV24-1	NA	TRBJ1-5	NA
TGTGCCAGCAGTTACGGTTCCAGGTTTGCAGATACGCAGTATTTT	CASSYGSRFADTQYF	TRBV6-5	NA	TRBJ2-3	NA
TGTGCCATCAGTGAGTCGAGGGCCAGGTCAACGAACACCGGGGAGCTGTTTTTT	CAISESRARSTNTGELFF	TRBV10-3	NA	TRBJ2-2	NA
TGTGCCAGCAGTCCGGGACTAGCTAAGCAGTTCTTC	CASSPGLAKQFF	TRBV6-6	TRBD2	TRBJ2-1	many
TGTGCCAGCAATCCCCGGGGGAACTCCTACAATGAGCAGTTCTTC	CASNPRGNSYNEQFF	TRBV12-3/TRBV12-4	NA	TRBJ2-1	few
TGCAGTGCTACCGGACTAGCGGGTGCCTACGAGCAGTACTTC	CSATGLAGAYEQYF	TRBV20-1	TRBD2	TRBJ2-7	many
TGTGCCAGCAGTGCGGGACTAGCGGGAGAGTTAGTGTACAATGAGCAGTTCTTC	CASSAGLAGELVYNEQFF	TRBV27	TRBD2	TRBJ2-1	many
TGTGCCAGCAGCGCGCCGACAGGGATGCTTTGGGAGACCCAGTACTTC	CASSAPTGMLWETQYF	TRBV6-2/TRBV6-3	TRBD1	TRBJ2-5	many
TGTGCCAGCACCCAGGGACTAGCGGTTGAGACCCAGTACTTC	CASTQGLAVETQYF	TRBV5-4	TRBD2	TRBJ2-5	NA
TGCAGCGTTGAAGGGTTTCCGGGAACTAACTATGGCTACACCTTC	CSVEGFPGTNYGYTF	TRBV29-1	NA	TRBJ1-2	many
TGCGCCAGCAGCCAGCCAGGGCTAAACACTGAAGCTTTCTTT	CASSQPGLNTEAFF	TRBV4-1	NA	TRBJ1-1	many
TGCAGTGCTAGAGGCCCTGGACAGGGGTATTCACCCCTCCACTTT	CSARGPGQGYSPLHF	TRBV20-1	TRBD1	TRBJ1-6	many
TGCGCCAGCAGCCAGAGCGGGAGCTCCTACAATGAGCAGTTCTTC	CASSQSGSSYNEQFF	TRBV4-3	TRBD2	TRBJ2-1	few
TGTGCCAGCAGCGCTCATGCGGCTAGCGGGAGAAAACCAGAGACCCAGTACTTC	CASSAHAASGRKPETQYF	TRBV9	TRBD2	TRBJ2-5	NA
TGTGCCAGCAGTTATACCGGGACATATACGCAGTATTTT	CASSYTGTYTQYF	TRBV6-2/TRBV6-3	NA	TRBJ2-3	few
TGTGCCAGCAGCTCTCTAGCGGAGCAGTTCTTC	CASSSLAEQFF	TRBV12-3/TRBV12-4	NA	TRBJ2-1	many
TGCGCCAGCAGCTTGGCCCCCTGGGACAGGAATTCGGACGAGCAGTACTTC	CASSLAPWDRNSDEQYF	TRBV5-1	TRBD1	TRBJ2-7	many
TGTGCCATCAGGGCTCAGTACTTC	CAIRAQYF	TRBV10-3	NA	TRBJ2-7	many
TGTGCCTGGAGTGTACAAGGGGCCGGGGAGCAGTACTTC	CAWSVQGAGEQYF	TRBV30	NA	TRBJ2-7	many
TGTGCCAGCTCACCACCGACGGTGACAGATACGCAGTATTTT	CASSPPTVTDTQYF	TRBV18	NA	TRBJ2-3	NA
TGTGCCAGCAGTTTTACCTCGAGCGGACAGCTTATACAGTTCTTC	CASSFTSSGQLIQFF	TRBV28	NA	TRBJ2-1	many
TGTGCCAGCAGTAACCGACAGGGTGGGCCCCGGTCATCGGGCTACACCTTC	CASSNRQGGPRSSGYTF	TRBV12-3/TRBV12-4	TRBD1	TRBJ1-2	NA
TGTGCCAGCAGCTCCTCAAACTGGCGGGACCTTTTGAACAAAACAGATACGCAGTATTTT	CASSSSNWRDLLNKTDTQYF	TRBV7-2	NA	TRBJ2-3	many
TGTGCCAGCAGCCCCCCGGCTAGCGTTGAAGAGACCCAGTACTTC	CASSPPASVEETQYF	TRBV11-2	NA	TRBJ2-5	many